Listed below are T cell receptor beta chains from one sample, sequenced in a study of blood T cell repertoires in COVID-19. Repertoires were generated with immunoSEQ multiplex PCR, while TCRdb's copy carries only in-frame clones and drops some. The sample records approximately 300,000 clones, around nine tenths being singletons. The sequenced sample was peripheral blood. The receptors shown here come from a woman younger than 45 with COVID-19, enrolled during active disease. Each CDR3 is given with its conserved first and last residue. A D gene is named only where the DNA matches it firmly.

v_gene	d_gene	j_gene	CDR3aa
TRBV5-1	TRBD2	TRBJ2-7	CASSSGLSGSYEQYF
TRBV19	TRBD1	TRBJ2-7	CATEDRSRYEQYF
TRBV12-3/TRBV12-4	NA	TRBJ2-1	CASSRDSDSRQFF
TRBV9	TRBD1	TRBJ2-7	CASSAGTGVVSYEQYF
TRBV6-5	NA	TRBJ1-1	CASLRGNTEAFF
TRBV5-1	NA	TRBJ1-2	CASSFSDDYGYTF
TRBV15	NA	TRBJ1-4	CATSRGGSAEKLFF
TRBV9	TRBD1	TRBJ1-1	CASSAQGANTEAFF
TRBV6-2/TRBV6-3	NA	TRBJ1-1	CASSRERYTEAFF
TRBV10-3	NA	TRBJ1-3	CAISRQINSGNTIYF
TRBV2	TRBD1	TRBJ1-4	CASSGGTANEKLFF
TRBV5-1	NA	TRBJ2-2	CASSLSQGWTGELFF
TRBV24-1	TRBD2	TRBJ2-1	CATRQGLADYNEQFF
TRBV15	TRBD2	TRBJ2-5	CATSSLTSGSLFFETQYF
TRBV11-2	TRBD2	TRBJ2-1	CASSARLAGNEQFF
TRBV19	NA	TRBJ1-1	CASSIWHEAFF
TRBV6-1	TRBD1	TRBJ2-7	CASSESDRDSSYEQYF
TRBV2	TRBD2	TRBJ2-7	CASRARTSGSRYEQYF
TRBV5-8	NA	TRBJ1-5	CASSFRQKGQPQHF
TRBV27	TRBD2	TRBJ2-7	CASSLSGGRAVYEQYF
TRBV7-9	TRBD2	TRBJ2-1	CASSPGGAGNNEQFF
TRBV29-1	NA	TRBJ1-2	CSAETQQGGYGYTF
TRBV24-1	NA	TRBJ2-2	CATSETDYTGELFF
TRBV19	NA	TRBJ2-1	CASSRPRGSSYNEQFF
TRBV2	NA	TRBJ2-3	CASKVRASTDTQYF
TRBV5-4	NA	TRBJ1-2	CASSSGSLYGYTF
TRBV29-1	NA	TRBJ2-5	CSARTDKETQYF
TRBV6-2/TRBV6-3	NA	TRBJ2-7	CASSLDPLTGLDEQYF
TRBV2	TRBD1	TRBJ1-1	CASRWGAGGNTEAFF
TRBV6-1	TRBD1	TRBJ2-1	CASSDRDRAKDEQFF
TRBV30	NA	TRBJ1-3	CAWSPLAKTGSGNTIYF
TRBV29-1	TRBD1	TRBJ2-5	CSAQRGDRAETQYF
TRBV9	NA	TRBJ2-4	CASSTTGGSQNIQYF
TRBV6-5	NA	TRBJ1-1	CASSYSGRSTEAFF
TRBV27	NA	TRBJ2-7	CASSLKQGHKYEQYF